The clone carrying this T cell receptor (beta chain) was detected only a few times. The data stem from a study of blood T cell repertoires in COVID-19. Data came from immunoSEQ multiplex PCR; TCRdb stores just in-frame clones and leaves some out. The profile shows 200,000 to 250,000 clones, 85% to 90% of them singletons. The clonotype was recovered from a man aged 50 to 60 with acute or convalescent COVID-19. Material: peripheral blood.

For the CDR3, the DNA is TGCAGTGCCCGGGCCGGACAACCCTTATATTTT. It is translated as CSARAGQPLYF. The chain couples TRBV20-1 to TRBJ1-3; tentative D call: TRBD1 (5 bases). V lost 6 bases and J lost 14, with 17 bases in between. The germline V gene encodes CDR1 DFQATT and CDR2 SNEGSKA (reference sequence). This CDR3 is 11 amino acids long.